This TCR beta chain was found in a study of T cell responses to AZD1222 COVID-19 vaccine. General study points: Clonal diversity may have been underestimated, and the donors were mostly white British, with more females than males. In all cases, repertoires were sampled only after the peak T cell response. Two AZD1222 administrations were followed by greater Spike-specific TCR breadth and depth. Baseline testing showed seropositivity in only a handful of AZD1222 recipients.

This CDR3 comprises 15 residues. Trimming shortened V by 1 base and J by 4 bases, and 11 bases separated the two germline ends. Germline CDR1 GTSNPN, CDR2 SVGIG (reference sequence). In regard to this clone: What it recognizes is unknown.

This table comes from immunoSEQ multiplex PCR, and its TCRdb copy is limited to in-frame clones, with some not included. The sample lists roughly 170,000 clones; 85% to 95% were seen once. The chain uses TRBV30 and TRBJ1-6, with a weak D call TRBD1 (6 bases). The sequence came from an adult in good health. The sample in question was peripheral blood, obtained on day 0 of AZD1222 vaccination. The CDR3 DNA sequence: TGTGCCTGGAGTGAAACTCAGGGGTATAATTCACCCCTCCACTTT. Translated: CAWSETQGYNSPLHF.